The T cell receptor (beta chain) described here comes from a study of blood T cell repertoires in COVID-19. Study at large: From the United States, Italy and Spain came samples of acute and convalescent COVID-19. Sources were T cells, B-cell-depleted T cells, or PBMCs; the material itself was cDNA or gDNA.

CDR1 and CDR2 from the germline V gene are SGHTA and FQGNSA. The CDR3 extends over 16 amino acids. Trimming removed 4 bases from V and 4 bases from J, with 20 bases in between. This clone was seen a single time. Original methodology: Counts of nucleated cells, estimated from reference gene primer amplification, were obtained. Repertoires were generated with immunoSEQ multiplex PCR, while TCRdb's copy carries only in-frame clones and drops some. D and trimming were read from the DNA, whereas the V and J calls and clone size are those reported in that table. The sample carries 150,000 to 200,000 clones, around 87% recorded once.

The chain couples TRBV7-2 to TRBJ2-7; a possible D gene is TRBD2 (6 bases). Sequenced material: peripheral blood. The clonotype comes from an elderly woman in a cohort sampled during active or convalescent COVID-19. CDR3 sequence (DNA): TGTGCCAGCAGCTCCCGTACTTACGGGGGAGTTTACGAGCAGTACTTC. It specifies CASSSRTYGGVYEQYF.